The 18 T cell receptor beta chains reported below all come from one sample, sequenced in a study of T cells in tuberculosis (dated by TCRdb to between 2017 and 2018). Libraries came from the immunoSEQ multiplex PCR assay. TCRdb re-hosts the immuneACCESS table, in-frame sequences only. Its copies lack some clones; in the studies checked, an unresolved V gene accounts for under half of them, and the cause for the rest is not known. The sample table shows approximately 88,000 clones, and more than 75% are seen once. 1.5% to 2% of the sample is held by the ten biggest clonotypes. PBMC were thawed, rested overnight, stained with a GMM-loaded CD1B tetramer, a Live/Dead dye and anti-CD3, and then sorted on a FACS Aria II. C32 glucose monomycolate purified from Rhodococcus equi was loaded onto CD1B tetramers. Material: CD1b-GMM tetramer-negative cells sorted from PBMCs. This sample's cell subset or site label indicates: T cells not binding CD1B-GMM tetramer, sorted from same donor. These receptors were obtained from an adult woman with latent tuberculosis.

The chain employs TRBV7-2 and TRBJ2-4; D uncertain. The CDR3 spans 14 residues. CDR1 and CDR2 (germline): SGHTA, FQGNSA. V lost 1 base to trimming and J lost 0 bases, with 4 bases between them. The CDR3 here is CASSLGGAKNIQYF. CDR3 DNA sequence: TGTGCCAGCAGCTTAGGCGGAGCCAAAAACATTCAGTACTTC.

The J gene is TRBJ2-3, the V gene TRBV4-3; 8 bases map to TRBD2. This CDR3 has 16 amino acids. V shed 0 bases and J 6 bases; nucleotides not matched to a gene: 8. Germline loops: CDR1 LGHNA, CDR2 YSLEER. The CDR3: CASSQDLSGGVDTQYF. In nucleotides, the CDR3 is TGCGCCAGCAGCCAAGATCTATCCGGGGGGGTGGATACGCAGTATTTT.

The chain carries TRBV4-1 and TRBJ2-2; 16 bases agree with TRBD2. The germline V gene encodes CDR1 MGHRA and CDR2 YSYEKL. The CDR3 totals 21 residues. The J segment lost 4 bases and the V segment lost 3 bases, leaving 14 bases of the junction unmatched. The CDR3 reads CASSQMSGTSGGDIFTGELFF. In DNA form, the CDR3 reads TGCGCCAGCAGCCAGATGTCCGGGACTAGCGGGGGGGATATCTTCACCGGGGAGCTGTTTTTT.

The chain has TRBV7-9 and TRBJ2-7, with TRBD1 identical over 9 bases. CDR1 and CDR2 from the germline V gene are SEHNR and FQNEAQ (reference sequence). The CDR3 is made up of 15 amino acids. J gave up 5 bases and V 5 bases, and 10 bases lay outside the gene matches. In DNA form, the CDR3 reads TGTGCCAGCAGCCTCCGACAGGGGGGGTTGGACGAGCAGTACGTC. Its translation is CASSLRQGGLDEQYV.

The chain carries TRBV14 and TRBJ1-1, with D maybe TRBD1 (5 bases). With 0 bases removed from V and 4 bases from J, the gap between germline ends came to 15 bases. Germline V lookup: CDR1 SGHDN, CDR2 FVKESK. The length of the CDR3 is 16 residues. The DNA for the CDR3 is TGTGCCAGCAGCCAAGAGCGGGGACCGGGGGGCACTGAAGCTTTCTTT. It is translated as CASSQERGPGGTEAFF.

This chain uses TRBV7-9 with TRBJ2-5, with a tentative D call TRBD1 (6 bases). CDR3 length equals 16 residues. Between the trimmed V and J ends, which lost 3 bases and 5 bases, there was a span of 19 bases. Germline values: CDR1 SEHNR, CDR2 FQNEAQ (reference sequence). The CDR3 DNA is TGTGCCAGCAGCTTTTTCTGGCAGGGGAAAGAGGAGACCCAGTACTTC. Translated, it gives CASSFFWQGKEETQYF.

The rearrangement links TRBV11-2 to TRBJ2-7; no definite D call. The CDR3 spans 14 residues. Germline V lookup: CDR1 SGHAT, CDR2 FQNNGV. Trimming cost V 1 base and J 2 bases, with 9 bases left between them. This CDR3 is CASSLGLSPYEQYF. CDR3 nucleotide sequence: TGTGCCAGCAGCTTAGGTCTGTCCCCCTACGAGCAGTACTTC.

V usage is TRBV7-2 and J usage is TRBJ1-2, with 9 bases fitting TRBD1. Germline CDR1 SGHTA, CDR2 FQGNSA. The CDR3 contains 16 residues. V lost 5 bases and J lost 4; bases outside the gene matches: 11. CDR3 in DNA: TGTGCCAGCAGCCCAAACCAAGCGGACAGGGGCTATGGCTACACCTTC. Protein sequence: CASSPNQADRGYGYTF. The full variable domain, its missing parts supplied by reference TRBV7-2 and TRBJ1-2, is GAGVSQSPSNKVTEKGKDVELRCDPISGHTALYWYRQSLGQGLEFLIYFQGNSAPDKSGLPSDRFSAERTGGSVSTLTIQRTQQEDSAVYLCASSPNQADRGYGYTFGSGTRLTVV.

V usage is TRBV7-6 and J usage is TRBJ2-2; possibly TRBD2 for D (6 bases). The CDR3 consists of 15 residues. Germline CDR1 and CDR2: SGHVS and FNYEAQ. V dropped 3 bases and J dropped 3 bases, with 11 bases sitting between them. The CDR3 nucleotides read TGTGCCAGCAGCTTGGAGGGTTTAGACACCGGGGAGCTGTTTTTT. It codes for CASSLEGLDTGELFF.

The chain joins TRBV7-2 to TRBJ2-1; a weak D match, TRBD2 (7 bases). V was clipped by 1 base and J by 15 bases, with 34 bases between them. The CDR3 is made up of 19 amino acids. CDR1 and CDR2 (germline): SGHTA, FQGNSA. CDR3 sequence: CASSLGAPKGTEGGGRVFF. The CDR3 DNA is TGTGCCAGCAGCTTAGGTGCCCCAAAAGGGACGGAGGGGGGGGGCCGGGTGTTCTTC.

This CDR3 is CASSLSSGYEQYF. CDR3 DNA: TGTGCCAGCAGCTTATCCTCGGGGTACGAGCAGTACTTC. J is TRBJ2-5 and V is TRBV7-6, with a weak D call TRBD2 (5 bases). The end of the DNA is better explained by TRBJ2-7, so the J call may be wrong. The V gene's germline CDR1 is SGHVS and CDR2 FNYEAQ. The CDR3 runs 13 residues.

The V gene is TRBV27, the J gene TRBJ2-3; 14 nucleotides line up with TRBD2. V trimming: 6 bases; J trimming: 3 bases; junction bases outside the gene matches: 5. CDR1 and CDR2 (germline): MNHEY, SMNVEV (reference sequence). The CDR3 totals 16 residues. For the CDR3, the DNA is TGTGCCAGCAGCCTGGGACTAGCGGGGGTAACAGATACGCAGTATTTT. This gives the protein CASSLGLAGVTDTQYF.

This clone was seen a handful of times. The chain couples TRBV4-1 to TRBJ1-6, with D uncertain. Germline assignment: CDR1 MGHRA and CDR2 YSYEKL. With 1 base removed from V and 5 bases from J, the gap between germline ends came to 9 bases. This CDR3 has 15 residues. DNA of the CDR3: TGCGCCAGCAGCCAAGTCAGGCCGAATAATTCACCCCTCCACTTT. This codes for CASSQVRPNNSPLHF.

The chain is built from TRBV30 and TRBJ1-1; 7 nucleotides align to TRBD1. CDR1 and CDR2 (germline): GTSNPN, SVGIG (reference sequence). V lost 3 bases, J lost 1 base, and 5 bases stayed unmatched. The CDR3 sequence is 14 residues long. CDR3 in amino acids: CAWRTGTANTEAFF. The CDR3 DNA is TGTGCCTGGAGGACCGGGACAGCGAACACTGAAGCTTTCTTT.

This chain uses TRBV7-2 with TRBJ1-2; D unresolved. V lost 7 bases to trimming and J lost 3 bases, with 9 bases between them. The CDR3 is made up of 12 amino acids. Germline V CDR1 and CDR2: SGHTA, FQGNSA. In DNA, the CDR3 is TGTGCCAGCACCAAGGAGGACTATGGCTACACCTTC. Translation gives CASTKEDYGYTF. The whole variable domain, filled in from reference TRBV7-2 and TRBJ1-2, reads GAGVSQSPSNKVTEKGKDVELRCDPISGHTALYWYRQSLGQGLEFLIYFQGNSAPDKSGLPSDRFSAERTGGSVSTLTIQRTQQEDSAVYLCASTKEDYGYTFGSGTRLTVV.

The chain combines TRBV27 with TRBJ2-5, with 9 bases identical to TRBD2. V was pared by 4 bases and J by 4 bases, with 13 bases of the junction left unmatched. Germline-derived CDR1 and CDR2 are MNHEY and SMNVEV (reference sequence). The CDR3 length is 17 residues. CDR3 region: CASSSTGGLAGIETQYF. The CDR3 DNA follows: TGTGCCAGCAGTTCAACGGGGGGGCTAGCGGGGATAGAGACCCAGTACTTC.

This clone appeared once. The chain combines TRBV15 with TRBJ1-1; unclear D gene. There are 13 residues in the CDR3. Germline V lookup: CDR1 LNHNV, CDR2 YYDKDF (reference sequence). The V end was cut by 2 bases, the J end by 3 bases, with 7 bases between. The CDR3 DNA follows: TGTGCCACCAGCAGACGAGGGCACACTGAAGCTTTCTTT. Translated: CATSRRGHTEAFF.

The chain joins TRBV11-3 to TRBJ2-2; TRBD2 agrees at 10 bases. Germline V lookup: CDR1 SGHNT, CDR2 YENEEA. The CDR3 is 19 residues long. The V gene end was trimmed by 5 bases and the J gene end by 2 bases; junction bases not matched to a gene: 14. The CDR3 sequence: CASSLVAPSSGGNTGELFF. CDR3 DNA: TGTGCCAGCAGCCTAGTAGCCCCTTCTAGCGGGGGTAACACCGGGGAGCTGTTTTTT.